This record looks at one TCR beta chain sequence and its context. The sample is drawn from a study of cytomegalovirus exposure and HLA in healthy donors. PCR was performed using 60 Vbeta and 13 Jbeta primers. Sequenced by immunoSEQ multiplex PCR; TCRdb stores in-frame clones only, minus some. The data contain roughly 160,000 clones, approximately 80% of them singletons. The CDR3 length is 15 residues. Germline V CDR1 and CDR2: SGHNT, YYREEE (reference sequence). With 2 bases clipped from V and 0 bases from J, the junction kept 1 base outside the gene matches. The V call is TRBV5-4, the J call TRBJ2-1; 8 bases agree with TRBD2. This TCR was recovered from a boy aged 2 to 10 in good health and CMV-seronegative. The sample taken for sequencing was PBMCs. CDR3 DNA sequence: TGTGCCAGCAGCTTCCTAGCGGGCTCCTACAATGAGCAGTTCTTC. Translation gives CASSFLAGSYNEQFF.